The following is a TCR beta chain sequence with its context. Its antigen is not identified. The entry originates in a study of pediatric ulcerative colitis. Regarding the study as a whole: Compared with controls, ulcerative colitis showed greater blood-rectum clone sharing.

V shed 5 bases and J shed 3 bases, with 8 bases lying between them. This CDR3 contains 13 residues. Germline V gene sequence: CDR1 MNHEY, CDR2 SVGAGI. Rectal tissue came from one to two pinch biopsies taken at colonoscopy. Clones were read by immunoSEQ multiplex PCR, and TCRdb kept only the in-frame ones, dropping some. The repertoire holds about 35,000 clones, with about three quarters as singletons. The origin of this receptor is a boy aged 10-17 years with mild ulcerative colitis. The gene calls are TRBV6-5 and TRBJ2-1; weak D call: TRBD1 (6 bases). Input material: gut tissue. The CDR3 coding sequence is TGTGCCAGCAGTGGGACACTCTACAATGAGCAGTTCTTC. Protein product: CASSGTLYNEQFF.